This T cell receptor (beta chain) was observed in a study of blood T cell repertoires in COVID-19. Background on the study: T cells, B-cell-depleted T cells, or PBMCs supplied cDNA or gDNA.

In the source study's methods: The assay estimated nucleated cells by amplifying reference gene primers. Repertoires were generated with immunoSEQ multiplex PCR, while TCRdb's copy carries only in-frame clones and drops some. D and trimming come from the DNA, and the V and J calls and clone size come from that table. Altogether around 170,000 clones are present, roughly 90% being singletons, with the ten largest covering 0.45% to 0.65%. The CDR3 runs 15 residues. J gave up 4 bases and V 0 bases, and 3 bases lay outside the gene matches. Germline loops: CDR1 SGHAT, CDR2 FQNNGV. The sequencing input was peripheral blood. The TCR comes from a man between 50 and 59 years old with acute or convalescent COVID-19. The chain is built from TRBV11-2 and TRBJ1-5; TRBD1 agrees at 7 bases. DNA for the CDR3: TGTGCCAGCAGCTTAGAGGGACAGCTGAATCAGCCCCAGCATTTT. This codes for CASSLEGQLNQPQHF.